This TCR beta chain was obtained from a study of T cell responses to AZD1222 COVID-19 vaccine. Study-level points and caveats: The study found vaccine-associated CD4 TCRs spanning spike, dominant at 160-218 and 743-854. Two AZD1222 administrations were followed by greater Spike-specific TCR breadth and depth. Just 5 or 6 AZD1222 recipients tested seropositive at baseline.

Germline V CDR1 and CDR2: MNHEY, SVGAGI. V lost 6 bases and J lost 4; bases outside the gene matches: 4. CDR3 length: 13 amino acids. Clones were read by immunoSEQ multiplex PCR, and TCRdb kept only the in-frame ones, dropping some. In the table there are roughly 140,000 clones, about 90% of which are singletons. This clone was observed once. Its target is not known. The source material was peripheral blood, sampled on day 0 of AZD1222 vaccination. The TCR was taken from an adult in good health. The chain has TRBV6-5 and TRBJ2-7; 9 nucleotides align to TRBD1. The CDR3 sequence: CASRTGGWYEQYF. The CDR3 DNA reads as TGTGCCAGCAGAACAGGGGGCTGGTACGAGCAGTACTTC.